This T cell receptor (beta chain) is drawn from a study of blood T cell dynamics during melanoma immunotherapy. Study-level background: First-line therapy was either pembrolizumab or nivolumab with ipilimumab for metastatic melanoma.

Germline V gene data show CDR1 as MGHRA and CDR2 as YSYEKL. Trimming pared 2 bases from V and 5 bases from J, leaving 13 bases between. This CDR3 is 15 amino acids long. The sample's time point: pre-treatment baseline. This clone was recorded a few times. Each bulk PBMC sample had approximately 400 ng DNA loaded. Sequenced by immunoSEQ multiplex PCR; TCRdb stores in-frame clones only, minus some. This sample has approximately 13,000 clones; 85% to 90% occur once, and the top ten carry approximately 3.5%. The gene calls are TRBV4-1 and TRBJ1-5; possible D gene TRBD1, 6 bases. The material sequenced was blood, taken from a patient treated with checkpoint blockade. The sequence was collected from a human donor with melanoma. The CDR3 sequence is CASSQYGQSDQPQHF. The CDR3 coding sequence is TGCGCCAGCAGCCAATACGGACAGAGCGATCAGCCCCAGCATTTT.